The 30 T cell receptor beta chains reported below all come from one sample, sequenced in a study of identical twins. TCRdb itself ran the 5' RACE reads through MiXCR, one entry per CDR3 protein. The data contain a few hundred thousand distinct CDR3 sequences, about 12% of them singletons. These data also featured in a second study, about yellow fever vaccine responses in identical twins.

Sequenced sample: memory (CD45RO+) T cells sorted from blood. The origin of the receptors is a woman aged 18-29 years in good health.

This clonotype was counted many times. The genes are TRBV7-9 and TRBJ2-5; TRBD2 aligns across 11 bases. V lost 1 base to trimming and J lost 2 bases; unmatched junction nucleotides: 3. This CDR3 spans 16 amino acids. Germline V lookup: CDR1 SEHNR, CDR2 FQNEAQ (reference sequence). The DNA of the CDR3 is TGTGCCAGCAGCTTAGAGGGGACTAGCGGACAAGAGACCCAGTACTTC. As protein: CASSLEGTSGQETQYF.

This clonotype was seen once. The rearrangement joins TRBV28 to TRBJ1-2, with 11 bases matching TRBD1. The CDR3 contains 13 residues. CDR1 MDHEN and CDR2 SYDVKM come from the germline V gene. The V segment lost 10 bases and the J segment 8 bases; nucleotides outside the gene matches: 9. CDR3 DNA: TGTGCCAAAGTCGGACAGGGGGCGAGGGGCTACACCTTC. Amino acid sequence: CAKVGQGARGYTF.

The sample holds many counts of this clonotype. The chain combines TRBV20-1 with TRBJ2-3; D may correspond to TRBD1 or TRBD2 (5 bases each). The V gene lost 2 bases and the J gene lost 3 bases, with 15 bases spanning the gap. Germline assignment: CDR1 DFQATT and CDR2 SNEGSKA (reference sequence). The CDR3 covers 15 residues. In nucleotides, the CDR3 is TGCAGTGCTAGAATTCCGGGACCTCAAACAGATACGCAGTATTTT. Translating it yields CSARIPGPQTDTQYF.

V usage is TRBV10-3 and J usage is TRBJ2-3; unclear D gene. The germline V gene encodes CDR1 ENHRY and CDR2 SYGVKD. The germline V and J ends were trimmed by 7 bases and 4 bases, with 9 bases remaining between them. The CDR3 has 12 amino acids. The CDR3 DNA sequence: TGTGCCATCAAAGGGTACGCAGATACGCAGTATTTT. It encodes CAIKGYADTQYF.

DNA for the CDR3: TGTGCCAGCAGTGACTACCCTGAGTGGGAGCAGTACTTC. Its translation is CASSDYPEWEQYF. V and J are TRBV6-2 or TRBV6-3 and TRBJ2-7; possible D gene TRBD2, 5 bases. The CDR3 loop spans 13 amino acids. V was pared by 5 bases and J by 7 bases, with 15 bases between. Per the germline V gene, CDR1 is MNHEY and CDR2 is SVGEGT.

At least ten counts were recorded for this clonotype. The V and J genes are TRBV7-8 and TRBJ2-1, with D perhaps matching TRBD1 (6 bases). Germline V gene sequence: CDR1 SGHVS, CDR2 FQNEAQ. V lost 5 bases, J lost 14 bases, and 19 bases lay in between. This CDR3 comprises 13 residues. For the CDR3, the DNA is TGTGCCAGCAGCCCGTTAAGGGACATTTGGGAGTTCTTC. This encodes CASSPLRDIWEFF.

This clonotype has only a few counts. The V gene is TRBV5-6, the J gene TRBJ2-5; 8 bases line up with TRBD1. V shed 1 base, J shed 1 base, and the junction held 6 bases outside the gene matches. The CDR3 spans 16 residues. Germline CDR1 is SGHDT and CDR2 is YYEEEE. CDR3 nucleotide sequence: TGTGCCAGCAGCTTGAACAGGGGGTTAAGCCAAGAGACCCAGTACTTC. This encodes CASSLNRGLSQETQYF.

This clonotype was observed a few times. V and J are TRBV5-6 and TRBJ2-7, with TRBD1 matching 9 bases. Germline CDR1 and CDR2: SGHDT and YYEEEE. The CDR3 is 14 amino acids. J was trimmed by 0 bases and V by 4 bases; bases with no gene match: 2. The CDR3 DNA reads TGTGCCAGCAGCATACAGGGGGCCTCCTACGAGCAGTACTTC. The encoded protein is CASSIQGASYEQYF.

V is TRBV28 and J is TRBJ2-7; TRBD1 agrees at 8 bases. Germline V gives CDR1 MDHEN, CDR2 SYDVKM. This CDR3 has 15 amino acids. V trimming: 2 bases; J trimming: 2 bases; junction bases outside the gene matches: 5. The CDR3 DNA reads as TGTGCCAGCAGTTTAGGGTGGGGACAGGCCTACGAGCAGTACTTC. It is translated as CASSLGWGQAYEQYF.

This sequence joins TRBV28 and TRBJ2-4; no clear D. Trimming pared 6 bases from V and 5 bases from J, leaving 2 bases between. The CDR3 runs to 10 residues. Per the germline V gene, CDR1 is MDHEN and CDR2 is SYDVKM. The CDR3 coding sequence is TGTGCCAGCAGAGAAAACATTCAGTACTTC. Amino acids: CASRENIQYF.

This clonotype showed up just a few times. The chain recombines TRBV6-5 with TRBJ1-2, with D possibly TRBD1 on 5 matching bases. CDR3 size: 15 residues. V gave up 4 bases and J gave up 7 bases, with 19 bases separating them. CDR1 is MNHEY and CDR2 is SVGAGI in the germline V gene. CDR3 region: CASSWGDRQGGGYTF. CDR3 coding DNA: TGTGCCAGCAGTTGGGGGGACCGGCAGGGTGGTGGCTACACCTTC.

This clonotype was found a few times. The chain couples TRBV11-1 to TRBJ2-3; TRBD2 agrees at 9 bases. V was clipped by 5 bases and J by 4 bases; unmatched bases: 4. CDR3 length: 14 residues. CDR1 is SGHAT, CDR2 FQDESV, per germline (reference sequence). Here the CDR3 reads CASSMAGGADTQYF. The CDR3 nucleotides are TGTGCCAGCAGCATGGCGGGAGGGGCAGATACGCAGTATTTT.

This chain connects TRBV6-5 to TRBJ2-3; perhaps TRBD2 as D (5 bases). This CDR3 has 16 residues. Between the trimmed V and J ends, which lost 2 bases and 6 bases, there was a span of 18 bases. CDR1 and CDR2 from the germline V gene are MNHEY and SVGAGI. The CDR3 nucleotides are TGTGCCAGCAGTTACCGCGGCGGGTCGGCCCCGGATACGCAGTATTTT. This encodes CASSYRGGSAPDTQYF.

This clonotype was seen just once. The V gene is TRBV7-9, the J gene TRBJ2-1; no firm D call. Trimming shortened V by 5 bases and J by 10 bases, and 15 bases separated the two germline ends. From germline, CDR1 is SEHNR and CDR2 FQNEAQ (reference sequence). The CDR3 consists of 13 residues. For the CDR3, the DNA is TGTGCCAGCAGCCGATTATTAGGGTTGGAGCAGTTCTTC. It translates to CASSRLLGLEQFF.

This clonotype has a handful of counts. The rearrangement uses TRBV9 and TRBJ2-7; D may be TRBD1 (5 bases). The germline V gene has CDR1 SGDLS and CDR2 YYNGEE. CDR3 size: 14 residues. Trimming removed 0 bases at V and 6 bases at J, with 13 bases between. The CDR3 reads CASSVEGVGGEQYF. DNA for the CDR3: TGTGCCAGCAGCGTAGAAGGGGTTGGTGGCGAGCAGTACTTC.

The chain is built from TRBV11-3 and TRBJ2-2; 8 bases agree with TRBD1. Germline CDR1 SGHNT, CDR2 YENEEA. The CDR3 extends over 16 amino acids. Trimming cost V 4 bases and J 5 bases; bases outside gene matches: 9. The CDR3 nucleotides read TGTGCCAGCAGCTCTTCCTCAGGGGGCATGACCGGGGAGCTGTTTTTT. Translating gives CASSSSSGGMTGELFF.

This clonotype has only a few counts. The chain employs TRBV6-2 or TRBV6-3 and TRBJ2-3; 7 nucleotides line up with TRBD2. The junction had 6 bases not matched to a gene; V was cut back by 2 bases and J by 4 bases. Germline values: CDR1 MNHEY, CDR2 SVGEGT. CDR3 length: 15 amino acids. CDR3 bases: TGTGCCAGCAGTTACGCGGGAGAAGCGTCAGATACGCAGTATTTT. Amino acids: CASSYAGEASDTQYF.

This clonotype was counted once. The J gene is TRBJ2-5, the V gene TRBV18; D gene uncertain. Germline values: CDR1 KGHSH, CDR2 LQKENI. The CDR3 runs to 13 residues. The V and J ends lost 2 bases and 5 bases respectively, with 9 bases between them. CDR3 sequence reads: CASSPIGMETQYF. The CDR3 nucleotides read TGTGCCAGCTCACCAATAGGAATGGAGACCCAGTACTTC.

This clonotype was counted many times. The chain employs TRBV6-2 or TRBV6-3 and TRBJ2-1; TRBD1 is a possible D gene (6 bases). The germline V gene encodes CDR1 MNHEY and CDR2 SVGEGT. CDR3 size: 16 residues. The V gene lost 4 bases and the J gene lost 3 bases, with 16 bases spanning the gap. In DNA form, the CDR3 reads TGTGCCAGCAGTTGGACAGAAAAGCGCCTCTACAATGAGCAGTTCTTC. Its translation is CASSWTEKRLYNEQFF.

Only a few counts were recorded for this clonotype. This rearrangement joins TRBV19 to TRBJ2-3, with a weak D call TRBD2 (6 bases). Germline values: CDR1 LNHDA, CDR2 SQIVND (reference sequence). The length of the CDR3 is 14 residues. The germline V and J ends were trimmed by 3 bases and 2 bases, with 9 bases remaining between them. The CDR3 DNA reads TGTGCCAGTAGTATCAGGGAGGCCACAGATACGCAGTATTTT. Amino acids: CASSIREATDTQYF.

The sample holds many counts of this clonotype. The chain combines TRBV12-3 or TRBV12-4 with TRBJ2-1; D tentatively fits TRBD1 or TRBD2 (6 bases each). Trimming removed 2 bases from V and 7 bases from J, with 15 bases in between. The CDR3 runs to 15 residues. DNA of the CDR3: TGTGCCAGCAGTTTATCCATGGGGGGCCTAAATGAGCAGTTCTTC. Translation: CASSLSMGGLNEQFF.

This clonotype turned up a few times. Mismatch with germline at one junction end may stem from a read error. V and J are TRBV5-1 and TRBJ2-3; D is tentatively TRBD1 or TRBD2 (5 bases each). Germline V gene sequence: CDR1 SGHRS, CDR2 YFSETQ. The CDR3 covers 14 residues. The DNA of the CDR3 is TGCGCCAGCAGCTACCAGGGACGTACAGATGCGCAGTATTTT. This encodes CASSYQGRTDAQYF.

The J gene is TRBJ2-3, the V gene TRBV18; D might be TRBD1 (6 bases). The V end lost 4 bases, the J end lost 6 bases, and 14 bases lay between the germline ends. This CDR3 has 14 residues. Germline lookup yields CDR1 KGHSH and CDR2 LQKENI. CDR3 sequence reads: CASSLNQGSDTQYF. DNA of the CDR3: TGTGCCAGCTCACTAAACCAGGGGTCCGATACGCAGTATTTT.

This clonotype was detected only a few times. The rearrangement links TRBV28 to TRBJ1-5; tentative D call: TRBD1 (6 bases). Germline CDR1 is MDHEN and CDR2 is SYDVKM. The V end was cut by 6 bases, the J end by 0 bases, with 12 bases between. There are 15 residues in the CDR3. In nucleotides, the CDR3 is TGTGCCAGCAGGCAGGGGTTATATAGCAATCAGCCCCAGCATTTT. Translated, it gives CASRQGLYSNQPQHF.

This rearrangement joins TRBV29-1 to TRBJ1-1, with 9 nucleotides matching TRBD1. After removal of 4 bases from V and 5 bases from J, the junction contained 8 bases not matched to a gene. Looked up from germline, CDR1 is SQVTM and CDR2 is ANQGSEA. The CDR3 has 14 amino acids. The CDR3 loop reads CSVVLTGGNTEAFF. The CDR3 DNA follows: TGCAGCGTTGTACTTACAGGGGGCAATACTGAAGCTTTCTTT.

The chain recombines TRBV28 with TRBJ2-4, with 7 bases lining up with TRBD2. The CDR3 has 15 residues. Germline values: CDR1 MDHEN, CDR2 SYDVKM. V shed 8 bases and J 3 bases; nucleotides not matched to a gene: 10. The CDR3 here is CASSAGPLHKNIQYF. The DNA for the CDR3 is TGTGCCAGCTCAGCGGGGCCCCTCCACAAAAACATTCAGTACTTC. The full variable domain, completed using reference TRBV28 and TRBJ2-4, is DVKVTQSSRYLVKRTGEKVFLECVQDMDHENMFWYRQDPGLGLRLIYFSYDVKMKEKGDIPEGYSVSREKKERFSLILESASTNQTSMYLCASSAGPLHKNIQYFGAGTRLSVL.

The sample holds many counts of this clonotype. The CDR3 sequence: CATSREAGGPDTQYF. CDR3 bases: TGTGCCACCAGCAGAGAAGCGGGAGGGCCAGATACGCAGTATTTT. The chain links TRBV15 to TRBJ2-3, with 10 bases fitting TRBD2. This CDR3 contains 15 residues. Germline loops: CDR1 LNHNV, CDR2 YYDKDF (reference sequence). After removal of 0 bases from V and 4 bases from J, the junction contained 1 base not matched to a gene.

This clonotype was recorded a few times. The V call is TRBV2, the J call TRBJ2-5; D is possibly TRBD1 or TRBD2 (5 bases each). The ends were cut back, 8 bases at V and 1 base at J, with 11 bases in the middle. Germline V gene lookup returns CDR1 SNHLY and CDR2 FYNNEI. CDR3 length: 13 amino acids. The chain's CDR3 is CASRTGTQETQYF. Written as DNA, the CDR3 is TGTGCCAGCCGGACCGGGACCCAAGAGACCCAGTACTTC.

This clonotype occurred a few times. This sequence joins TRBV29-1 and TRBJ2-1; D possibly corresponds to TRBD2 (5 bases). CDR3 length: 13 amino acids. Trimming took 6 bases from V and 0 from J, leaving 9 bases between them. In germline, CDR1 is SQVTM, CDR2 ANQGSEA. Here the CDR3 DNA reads TGCAGCGTCAGTAGCGACTCCTACAATGAGCAGTTCTTC. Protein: CSVSSDSYNEQFF.

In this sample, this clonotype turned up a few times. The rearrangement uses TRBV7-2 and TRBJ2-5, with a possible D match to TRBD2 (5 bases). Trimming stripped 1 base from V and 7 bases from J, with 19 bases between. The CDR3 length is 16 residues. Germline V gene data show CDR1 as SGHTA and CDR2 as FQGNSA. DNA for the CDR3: TGTGCCAGCAGCTTAGAGACCGGACTCACCACAAGGACCCAGTACTTC. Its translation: CASSLETGLTTRTQYF.